Below, 10 T cell receptor beta chains from the same sample are listed, as sequenced in a study of blood T cells in healthy people across ages. Through a sample-barcoded 5' primer and a J-beta primer mix, a second PCR was run for roughly 6 to 12 cycles. TCRdb re-called the 5' RACE reads with MiXCR, one entry per CDR3 protein. Of hundreds of thousands of distinct CDR3 sequences in the sample, 49% were seen once. Sequenced material: blood. These TCRs come from a woman aged 55-70 years in good health.

The chain carries TRBV15 and TRBJ1-6; D uncertain. Germline assignment: CDR1 LNHNV and CDR2 YYDKDF (reference sequence). V lost 1 base and J lost 5, with 6 bases in between. This CDR3 comprises 14 residues. The CDR3 region is CATSRGNHNSPLHF. The CDR3, as DNA: TGTGCCACCAGCAGAGGCAACCATAATTCACCCCTCCACTTT. Full variable domain (rest looked up from reference TRBV15 and TRBJ1-6): DAMVIQNPRYQVTQFGKPVTLSCSQTLNHNVMYWYQQKSSQAPKLLFHYYDKDFNNEADTPDNFQSRRPNTSFCFLDIRSPGLGDTAMYLCATSRGNHNSPLHFGNGTRLTVT.

This clonotype has a handful of counts. V and J are TRBV4-1 and TRBJ1-2, with D perhaps matching TRBD1 (6 bases). Trimming shortened V by 4 bases and J by 5 bases, and 11 bases separated the two germline ends. This CDR3 comprises 13 residues. From germline, CDR1 is MGHRA and CDR2 YSYEKL. CDR3 sequence reads: CASSRTETYGYTF. The CDR3 DNA reads TGCGCCAGCAGCCGGACAGAGACTTATGGCTACACCTTC.

The chain joins TRBV2 to TRBJ2-4; 9 positions match TRBD1. The end of the DNA aligns better with TRBJ2-5, so the J call may be wrong. This CDR3 has 14 residues. Germline CDR1 is SNHLY and CDR2 is FYNNEI. The CDR3 DNA reads TGTGCCAGCAATTCAGGACAGGGGCAAGAGACCCAGTACTTC. Its translation is CASNSGQGQETQYF.

This sequence joins TRBV29-1 and TRBJ2-1, with TRBD1 matching over 7 bases. CDR3 length: 13 residues. The germline V gene encodes CDR1 SQVTM and CDR2 ANQGSEA. The J segment lost 9 bases and the V segment lost 6 bases, leaving 11 bases of the junction unmatched. The CDR3 loop reads CSVLKNSGGEQFF. DNA of the CDR3: TGCAGCGTCCTGAAAAACTCAGGGGGTGAGCAGTTCTTC.

The chain recombines TRBV18 with TRBJ1-6; D may be TRBD1 (5 bases). Trimming pared 2 bases from V and 7 bases from J, leaving 18 bases between. Germline CDR1 is KGHSH and CDR2 is LQKENI. The length of the CDR3 is 17 residues. This CDR3 reads CASSPDQAAGTNSPLHF. The CDR3, as DNA: TGTGCCAGCTCACCAGATCAGGCAGCGGGGACCAATTCACCCCTCCACTTT.

The gene calls are TRBV6-6 and TRBJ1-1, with D unresolved. This CDR3 is 17 amino acids long. The V gene lost 5 bases and the J gene lost 5 bases, with 24 bases spanning the gap. CDR1 and CDR2 from the germline V gene are MNHNY and SVGAGI (reference sequence). The CDR3, as DNA: TGTGCCAGCAGTACGTTAGGGCGACGGGCAGGCCCAACTGAAGCTTTCTTT. Translation: CASSTLGRRAGPTEAFF.

This clonotype showed up just a few times. The V call is TRBV5-1, the J call TRBJ2-3; D might be TRBD1 (6 bases). The CDR3 sequence is 15 residues long. The germline gives CDR1 SGHRS, CDR2 YFSETQ. V lost 3 bases, J lost 6 bases, and 17 bases lay in between. CDR3 nucleotide sequence: TGCGCCAGCAGCTCCCGGGACATCAGGTCGGATACGCAGTATTTT. It yields the protein CASSSRDIRSDTQYF.

V and J are TRBV5-6 and TRBJ2-6, with D possibly being TRBD2 (5 bases). Per the germline V gene, CDR1 is SGHDT and CDR2 is YYEEEE. Trimming removed 1 base from V and 2 bases from J, with 10 bases in between. The CDR3 totals 16 residues. In nucleotides, the CDR3 is TGTGCCAGCAGCTTGAGTGCGAGGGCTGGGGCCAACGTCCTGACTTTC. This sequence encodes CASSLSARAGANVLTF.

This CDR3 reads CASSLRRVMNTEAFF. The CDR3 DNA is TGTGCCAGCAGTTTACGGCGGGTAATGAACACTGAAGCTTTCTTT. The V gene is TRBV28, the J gene TRBJ1-1, with unresolved D. CDR1 MDHEN and CDR2 SYDVKM come from the germline V gene. The CDR3 contains 15 residues. The V end was cut by 2 bases, the J end by 0 bases, with 10 bases between.

This clonotype was detected only a few times. The J gene is TRBJ1-2, the V gene TRBV6-6; D perhaps matches TRBD1 (6 bases). Germline values: CDR1 MNHNY, CDR2 SVGAGI (reference sequence). Trimming shortened V by 9 bases and J by 3 bases, and 14 bases separated the two germline ends. There are 13 residues in the CDR3. The CDR3 sequence is CASTTQGDYGYTF. CDR3 coding DNA: TGTGCCAGTACGACACAGGGCGACTATGGCTACACCTTC.